This record concerns one T cell receptor beta chain sequence. Antigen unknown. In the same sample, other DNA sequences code for this CDR3. These data come from a study of OX40 agonist ivuxolimab in advanced cancers. Assay used: immunoSEQ multiplex PCR; TCRdb lists only in-frame clones, some missing. The sample shows tens of thousands of clones, around 90% of them seen only once. Germline CDR1 reads KGHSH; CDR2 reads LQKENI. The CDR3 spans 14 residues. V shed 3 bases and J shed 4 bases, with 12 bases lying between them. Findings and caveats of the study: Certain nonresponders likewise exhibited a low normalized T-cell clonal expansion.

The source was CD4+ or CD8+ T cells sorted from blood, collected in a trial of the OX40 agonist ivuxolimab. The V call is TRBV18, the J call TRBJ1-1; TRBD1 is a possible D gene (6 bases). The receptor's source is an adult with an advanced solid tumor such as melanoma, head and neck, liver or kidney cancer. The CDR3 loop is CASSPQGTGTEAFF. The CDR3 DNA sequence: TGTGCCAGCTCACCGCAGGGGACCGGCACTGAAGCTTTCTTT.